This TCR beta chain was sequenced for a study of shared clonotypes between healthy human individuals. Study-level background: There were three CD4 naive, three CD4 memory, two CD8 naive and one CD8 memory plates per donor.

Assay runs were performed at deep level. Per sorted-subset replicate PCR, input was 150 to 250 ng DNA, representing some 30,000 T cell genomes. Assay: immunoSEQ multiplex PCR; the TCRdb copy retains only in-frame clones and omits some. This sample has fewer than 2.5 million clones, with over 85% found just once. Germline lookup yields CDR1 SGHRS and CDR2 YFSETQ. Trimming removed 0 bases at V and 2 bases at J, with 14 bases between. The CDR3 runs 16 residues. CD4+ cells yielded CD45RA+ naive and CD45RA-negative memory subsets. Sequenced input: naive CD4+ T cells from PBMCs. Subset of the sample: CD45RA+ positively selected. The TCR originated in a man aged 18 to 35 in good health. Some clones in this sample may be carry-over from other donors' samples. The rearrangement joins TRBV5-1 to TRBJ1-2, with a weak D call TRBD1 (5 bases). The CDR3 reads CASSLGWDRLNYGYTF. The CDR3 DNA is TGCGCCAGCAGCTTGGGGTGGGACCGCCTGAACTATGGCTACACCTTC.